These T cell receptor beta chains were read from a single sample in a study of beta chain bispecific antibodies for T cell cancers. TCRdb re-analysed the 5' RACE reads in MiXCR, keeping a single row per CDR3 protein. Seen here are 20,000 to 25,000 distinct CDR3 sequences, approximately 2.2% observed once, and the top ten hold roughly 5%. These receptors are not linked to any known antigen. The input for sequencing was healthy donor T cells cultured with leukemia cells, taken from a culture containing a bispecific antibody targeting TCR Vbeta12. The receptors originated from a human donor in good health. Some clones in this sample may be carry-over from other donors' samples. The conserved cysteine and the conserved F or W are not part of the CDR3 here. Each record gives: J gene, V gene, clone size, CDR3 protein. For some rows the clone size is stated as once, few or many, or as a class when expanded; others skip it.

>TRBJ2-3|TRBV5-4|many
ASSLDSGRGTDTQY
>TRBJ1-4|TRBV4-1|many
ASSQEDRAIEKLF
>TRBJ2-5|TRBV7-9|many
ASSSPHQETQY
>TRBJ2-2|TRBV5-4|.
ASSFRDREAGELF
>TRBJ2-7|TRBV5-1|many
ASSFGRGNYEQY
>TRBJ2-5|TRBV5-4|few
ASSLAVSGGQETQY
>TRBJ1-1|TRBV3-1|many
ASSQGMNTEAF
>TRBJ1-5|TRBV30|many
AWHRDNQPQH
>TRBJ1-2|TRBV27|many
ASSLRAGGNYGYT
>TRBJ2-5|TRBV29-1|many
SVGQGSQETQY
>TRBJ1-3|TRBV18|few
ASSPPHRGVLGDTIY
>TRBJ1-6|TRBV5-1|few
ATRPGSNSPLH
>TRBJ2-1|TRBV19|.
ASSTGLASTEQF
>TRBJ2-3|TRBV11-2|few
ASSFQGGADTQY
>TRBJ2-7|TRBV11-2|medium-sized
ASRGNVEGLSYEQY
>TRBJ2-7|TRBV20-1|medium-sized
SALIRRGSGSYEQY
>TRBJ2-5|TRBV28|many
ASSSAGVRETQY
>TRBJ1-2|TRBV4-2|many
ASSDWTGQLNYGYT
>TRBJ2-5|TRBV11-2|many
ASSSGLAERETQY
>TRBJ1-1|TRBV18|few
ASSPRGQTITEAF
>TRBJ1-1|TRBV12-2|medium-sized
ASRLPPNTEAF
>TRBJ2-1|TRBV3-1|many
ASSLSGGSYNEQF
>TRBJ2-1|TRBV7-6|many
ASSITGDEQF
>TRBJ2-5|TRBV27|many
ASSLSTGIQETQY
>TRBJ2-1|TRBV4-2|many
ASSQAAVDEQF
>TRBJ2-2|TRBV4-2|many
ASSQGTENTGELF
>TRBJ2-6|TRBV10-3|many
AIGGQATSGANVLT
>TRBJ1-3|TRBV9|many
ASSATGGSGNTIY
>TRBJ2-1|TRBV27|many
ASSTRLASYNEQF
>TRBJ2-3|TRBV6-5|medium-sized
ASSPQPGSYGDTQY
>TRBJ2-1|TRBV6-1|many
ASSEENPGLAGVYNEQF
>TRBJ2-1|TRBV7-9|many
ASSWGVNEQF
>TRBJ1-1|TRBV5-1|many
ASTLGREAF
>TRBJ2-1|TRBV2|few
APGIAGALRQF
>TRBJ2-1|TRBV5-1|many
ASSFNRGNEQF
>TRBJ2-2|TRBV11-3|many
ASENTGELF
>TRBJ2-7|TRBV5-1|medium-sized
ASSPTEAYEQY